The T cell receptor (beta chain) described here comes from a study of OX40 agonist ivuxolimab in advanced cancers. The study, taken as a whole, reports: It was not determined which antigens were specifically recognized by the peripheral T cells that had undergone clonal expansion.

Some clones are missing from TCRdb's copy, which holds only in-frame ones; the method was immunoSEQ multiplex PCR. Here the sample spans 40,000 to 50,000 clones, around 92% being singletons. This clone has only one observation. Its antigen is unknown. V lost 4 bases to trimming and J lost 6 bases, with 16 bases between them. Germline values: CDR1 SGDLS, CDR2 YYNGEE. The CDR3 has 15 residues. This clonotype originated in an adult with an advanced solid tumor such as melanoma, head and neck, liver or kidney cancer. The sample here was CD4+ or CD8+ T cells sorted from blood, taken in a trial of the OX40 agonist ivuxolimab. V gene TRBV9 combines with J gene TRBJ2-2; no firm D call. CDR3 sequence reads: CASSPAGPHAGELFF. The CDR3 nucleotides read TGTGCCAGCAGCCCCGCCGGGCCTCACGCCGGGGAGCTGTTTTTT.